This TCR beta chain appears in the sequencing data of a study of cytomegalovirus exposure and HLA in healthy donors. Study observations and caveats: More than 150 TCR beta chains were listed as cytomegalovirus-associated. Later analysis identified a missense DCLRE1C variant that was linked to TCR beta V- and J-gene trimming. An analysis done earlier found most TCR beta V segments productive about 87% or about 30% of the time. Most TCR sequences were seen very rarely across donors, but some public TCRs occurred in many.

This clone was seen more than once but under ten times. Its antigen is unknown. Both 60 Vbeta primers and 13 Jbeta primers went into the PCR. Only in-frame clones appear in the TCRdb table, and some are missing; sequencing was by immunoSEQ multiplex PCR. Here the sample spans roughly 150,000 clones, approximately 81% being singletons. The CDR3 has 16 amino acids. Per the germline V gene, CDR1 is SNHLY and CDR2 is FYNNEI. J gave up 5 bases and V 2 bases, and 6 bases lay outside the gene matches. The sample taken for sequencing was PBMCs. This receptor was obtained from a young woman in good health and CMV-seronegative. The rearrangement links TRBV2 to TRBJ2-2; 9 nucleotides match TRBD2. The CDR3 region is CASSERPSGTTGELFF. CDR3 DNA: TGTGCCAGCAGTGAAAGGCCTAGCGGGACAACCGGGGAGCTGTTTTTT. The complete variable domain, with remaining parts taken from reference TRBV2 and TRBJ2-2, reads EPEVTQTPSHQVTQMGQEVILRCVPISNHLYFYWYRQILGQKVEFLVSFYNNEISEKSEIFDDQFSVERPDGSNFTLKIRSTKLEDSAMYFCASSERPSGTTGELFFGEGSRLTVL.